A selection of T cell receptor beta chains follows, all from one sample in a study of cytomegalovirus exposure and HLA in healthy donors. Data came from immunoSEQ multiplex PCR; TCRdb stores just in-frame clones and leaves some out. Seen here are roughly 100,000 clones, under 80% observed once, and the top ten hold more than 1.5%. Sequencing used PBMCs. The receptors were gathered from a man aged 40-49 years in good health and CMV-seronegative. The conserved cysteine and the conserved F or W are not part of the CDR3 here.

v_call cdr3_aa
TRBV30 AWSVQLAGANTQY
TRBV12-1 ASNPRTHPVCGANVLT
TRBV4-2 ASSQVTLAGSGKQY
TRBV5-1 ASSEDSSYNEQF
TRBV30 AWRSGFDNQPQH
TRBV7-8 ASSWGPSGGIQY
TRBV27 ASSPRISGANVLT
TRBV27 ASSYWASEQETQY
TRBV21-1 ASSPTPYEQY
TRBV4-1 ASSRMIDSSSRTDTQY
TRBV6-5 ASSRDREHNQPQH
TRBV7-9 ASSLEGGPF
TRBV30 AWSVPGALTYQPQH
TRBV6-5 ASRGANTQY
TRBV2 ASEDRQISYEQY
TRBV18 ASSPGRQGVGEQY
TRBV6-5 ASSYNSYQETQY
TRBV11-2 ASSLTGTESDTQY
TRBV7-7 ASSLGTSGYNEQF
TRBV25-1 ASSEYAGRGSYEQY
TRBV11-2 ASSLAPSRNEQF
TRBV28 ASSIGEPQH
TRBV5-4 ASSDGYNEQF
TRBV14 ASSQGTAYTGELF
TRBV28 ASLDRGGGETQY